One and the same sample provided the 17 T cell receptor beta chains below, sequenced in a study of blood T cell repertoires in COVID-19. Clones were read by immunoSEQ multiplex PCR, and TCRdb kept only the in-frame ones, dropping some. The sample consists of about 500,000 clones, roughly nine tenths of them appearing once. The sequenced sample was peripheral blood. All receptors come from a man between 18 and 29 years old with COVID-19, enrolled during active disease.

The rearrangement links TRBV7-8 to TRBJ1-5; D might be TRBD1 (5 bases). The CDR3 has 16 amino acids. With 5 bases removed from V and 2 bases from J, the gap between germline ends came to 16 bases. Germline values: CDR1 SGHVS, CDR2 FQNEAQ. The CDR3 spells CASSRDRGVGNQPQHF. The CDR3 nucleotides read TGTGCCAGCAGCCGCGACCGGGGGGTGGGCAATCAGCCCCAGCATTTT.

The V and J genes are TRBV30 and TRBJ2-7; 8 bases map to TRBD2. Germline values: CDR1 GTSNPN, CDR2 SVGIG (reference sequence). V lost 3 bases, J lost 6 bases, and 7 bases stayed unmatched. The CDR3 covers 13 residues. The CDR3 DNA reads as TGTGCCTGGAGGGTTAGCGGGAAGGGCGAGCAGTACTTC. It specifies CAWRVSGKGEQYF.

This chain links TRBV10-2 with TRBJ1-2; D possibly corresponds to TRBD1 (6 bases). The length of the CDR3 is 15 residues. Germline lookup yields CDR1 WSHSY and CDR2 SAAADI. V lost 6 bases and J lost 1, with 15 bases in between. The CDR3 is CASSGQSLSNYGYTF. CDR3 coding DNA: TGCGCCAGCAGCGGACAGAGCCTAAGTAACTATGGCTACACCTTC.

The chain has TRBV5-4 and TRBJ1-2; 8 nucleotides line up with TRBD1. Trimming at V came to 0 bases and at J to 8 bases, leaving 6 bases not matched to a gene. CDR3 length equals 14 residues. Germline assignment: CDR1 SGHNT and CDR2 YYREEE (reference sequence). As DNA, the CDR3 is TGTGCCAGCAGCTTGGAACAGGGGGGGGGAGGCTACACCTTC. As protein: CASSLEQGGGGYTF.

The chain recombines TRBV19 with TRBJ1-3; maybe TRBD1 (6 bases). Germline V gene sequence: CDR1 LNHDA, CDR2 SQIVND (reference sequence). This CDR3 is 14 amino acids long. Deletions cut 6 bases from V and 2 bases from J, with 11 bases between. DNA for the CDR3: TGTGCCAGTAGAATCGGGACACCTGGAAACACCATATATTTT. As protein: CASRIGTPGNTIYF.

The V gene is TRBV6-5, the J gene TRBJ1-2; 8 bases fit TRBD1. CDR3 length equals 15 residues. The germline CDR1 and CDR2 sequences are MNHEY and SVGAGI. V trimming: 5 bases; J trimming: 6 bases; junction bases outside the gene matches: 11. CDR3 region: CASSRVLTGVDGYTF. The CDR3 bases are TGTGCCAGCAGTCGAGTGCTGACAGGGGTGGATGGCTACACCTTC.

This chain connects TRBV24-1 to TRBJ2-3, with D hard to call. V was clipped by 2 bases and J by 2 bases, with 7 bases between them. The CDR3 loop spans 14 amino acids. Germline CDR1 KGHDR, CDR2 SFDVKD. The CDR3 sequence: CATSDSPLTDTQYF. The DNA for the CDR3 is TGTGCCACCAGTGATTCCCCTCTCACAGATACGCAGTATTTT.

The chain carries TRBV30 and TRBJ1-2, with D possibly being TRBD1 (5 bases). The germline V and J ends were trimmed by 1 base and 8 bases, with 11 bases remaining between them. The CDR3 extends over 12 amino acids. Germline assignment: CDR1 GTSNPN and CDR2 SVGIG (reference sequence). CDR3 sequence: CAWSGPGGGYTF. Written as DNA, the CDR3 is TGTGCCTGGAGTGGCCCCGGGGGGGGCTACACCTTC.

The chain uses TRBV18 and TRBJ1-6, with TRBD1 matching 8 bases. Germline lookup yields CDR1 KGHSH and CDR2 LQKENI. J was trimmed by 8 bases and V by 1 base; bases with no gene match: 4. The CDR3 is 15 amino acids. Here the CDR3 reads CASSPRPDRDSPLHF. In DNA, the CDR3 is TGTGCCAGCTCACCACGCCCGGACAGGGATTCACCCCTCCACTTT. The variable domain in full, with the rest retrieved from reference TRBV18 and TRBJ1-6, is NAGVMQNPRHLVRRRGQEARLRCSPMKGHSHVYWYRQLPEEGLKFMVYLQKENIIDESGMPKERFSAEFPKEGPSILRIQQVVRGDSAAYFCASSPRPDRDSPLHFGNGTRLTVT.

The chain is built from TRBV5-1 and TRBJ2-7, with D possibly TRBD2 on 6 matching bases. Germline CDR1 is SGHRS and CDR2 is YFSETQ. The V end was cut by 4 bases, the J end by 0 bases, with 14 bases between. The CDR3 is 15 amino acids. The CDR3, as DNA: TGCGCCAGCAGCGTGGCCCCCGGGAGCTCCTACGAGCAGTACTTC. This translates into CASSVAPGSSYEQYF.

The sample holds a few counts of this clone. The V gene is TRBV6-5, the J gene TRBJ2-2; 7 nucleotides match TRBD1. CDR1 is MNHEY, CDR2 SVGAGI, per germline. The CDR3 has 15 amino acids. Trimming at V came to 6 bases and at J to 5 bases, leaving 9 bases not matched to a gene. CDR3 DNA sequence: TGTGCCAGCAGGACCCCGGGACAGCAAACCGGGGAGCTGTTTTTT. Its protein product is CASRTPGQQTGELFF.

The chain links TRBV30 to TRBJ2-7; D might be TRBD1 (5 bases). Germline assignment: CDR1 GTSNPN and CDR2 SVGIG (reference sequence). The CDR3 is 14 amino acids. Trimming cost V 0 bases and J 5 bases, with 14 bases left between them. Here the CDR3 reads CAWSVGVRAHEQYF. The CDR3 coding sequence is TGTGCCTGGAGTGTAGGGGTCAGGGCCCACGAGCAGTACTTC. Combining the CDR3 with reference TRBV30 and TRBJ2-7 gives the whole variable domain SQTIHQWPATLVQPVGSPLSLECTVEGTSNPNLYWYRQAAGRGLQLLFYSVGIGQISSEVPQNLSASRPQDRQFILSSKKLLLSDSGFYLCAWSVGVRAHEQYFGPGTRLTVT.

The chain carries TRBV11-3 and TRBJ2-2; TRBD2 aligns across 7 bases. Germline CDR1 and CDR2: SGHNT and YENEEA. The V segment lost 5 bases and the J segment 4 bases; nucleotides outside the gene matches: 13. This CDR3 is 17 amino acids long. The CDR3 DNA is TGTGCCAGCAGCGGGGACTTCAGCGGGGCGGGCACCGGGGAGCTGTTTTTT. Encoded protein: CASSGDFSGAGTGELFF.

This clone was seen a single time. The genes are TRBV20-1 and TRBJ1-4; D gene ambiguous. The CDR3 has 13 residues. The germline gives CDR1 DFQATT, CDR2 SNEGSKA (reference sequence). Trimming cost V 5 bases and J 3 bases, with 10 bases left between them. Here the CDR3 DNA reads TGCAGTGCTCGTGAGGCGGCTAATGAAAAACTGTTTTTT. It specifies CSAREAANEKLFF.

The rearrangement links TRBV12-5 to TRBJ2-3; D unresolved. V gave up 0 bases and J gave up 4 bases, with 5 bases separating them. Germline lookup yields CDR1 LGHNT and CDR2 FRNRAP. The CDR3 sequence is 13 residues long. The CDR3 here is CASGLVISDTQYF. As DNA, the CDR3 is TGTGCTAGTGGTTTGGTTATCTCAGATACGCAGTATTTT.

The chain has TRBV7-8 and TRBJ1-2; D may be TRBD1 (6 bases). CDR1 SGHVS and CDR2 FQNEAQ come from the germline V gene. CDR3 size: 15 residues. V was pared by 7 bases and J by 6 bases, with 21 bases between. DNA of the CDR3: TGTGCCAGCACCGATGAGGTGGGGGGGCCGGATGGCTACACCTTC. This sequence encodes CASTDEVGGPDGYTF.

The chain joins TRBV6-4 to TRBJ1-2, with D uncertain. This CDR3 has 12 residues. V lost 3 bases, J lost 4 bases, and 6 bases lay in between. Germline V gene lookup returns CDR1 MRHNA and CDR2 SNTAGT. The CDR3 sequence: CASSDGGYGYTF. DNA for the CDR3: TGTGCCAGCAGTGATGGCGGCTATGGCTACACCTTC.